One and the same sample provided the 11 T cell receptor beta chains below, sequenced in a study of blood T cell repertoires in COVID-19 (TCRdb year 2020). Libraries were built with the immunoSEQ multiplex PCR assay. The immuneACCESS repertoire file appears here via TCRdb, limited to in-frame rearrangements. These files lack a portion of the clones; in checked studies, under half of the deficit traces to unresolved V genes, and the cause of the others is not known. The sample table lists about 310,000 clones, about 85% of them with a count of one. In total, the top ten clones hold 1.5% to 2% of the sample. Sequenced: PBMCs or T cells enriched from blood (not recorded which). Receptors were obtained from a young woman who had been exposed to COVID-19.

This clone has only a few counts. The CDR3 DNA follows: TGTGCCAGTAGTACAGTAGGGGACAATCAGCCCCAGCATTTT. Its protein product is CASSTVGDNQPQHF. The chain uses TRBV19 and TRBJ1-5, with D maybe TRBD1 (5 bases). CDR3 length: 14 residues. The germline V and J ends were trimmed by 4 bases and 3 bases, with 10 bases remaining between them. Per the germline V gene, CDR1 is LNHDA and CDR2 is SQIVND (reference sequence).

The rearrangement links TRBV28 to TRBJ1-1; TRBD1 agrees at 7 bases. The J segment lost 3 bases and the V segment lost 5 bases, leaving 12 bases of the junction unmatched. Germline lookup yields CDR1 MDHEN and CDR2 SYDVKM. The CDR3 loop spans 16 amino acids. In nucleotides, the CDR3 is TGTGCCAGCAGTCCAATCCAGACAGGGAAAGACACTGAAGCTTTCTTT. Residues: CASSPIQTGKDTEAFF.

The V gene is TRBV4-2, the J gene TRBJ1-4; TRBD1 aligns across 8 bases. Germline trimming cut 4 bases from V and 5 bases from J; bases unmatched to any gene: 3. The CDR3 has 14 residues. The V gene's germline CDR1 is LGHNA and CDR2 YNFKEQ. CDR3 coding DNA: TGTGCCAGCAGCCGGGACAGGATAAATGAAAAACTGTTTTTT. This sequence encodes CASSRDRINEKLFF.

This clone was seen a few times. This chain connects TRBV30 to TRBJ1-5, with a weak D call TRBD1 (6 bases). Per the germline V gene, CDR1 is GTSNPN and CDR2 is SVGIG (reference sequence). The CDR3 loop spans 15 amino acids. V lost 3 bases, J lost 3 bases, and 15 bases lay in between. CDR3 residues: CAWSPRQALNQPQHF. In DNA, the CDR3 is TGTGCCTGGAGCCCCCGACAGGCGCTCAATCAGCCCCAGCATTTT.

The V gene is TRBV24-1, the J gene TRBJ2-3; TRBD2 agrees at 15 bases. The CDR3 has 19 residues. The V gene end was trimmed by 4 bases and the J gene end by 5 bases; junction bases not matched to a gene: 12. Germline V gives CDR1 KGHDR, CDR2 SFDVKD. CDR3 in DNA: TGTGCCACCAGTGACGTCCCGGGACTAGCGGGGGGCCTGAAAGATACGCAGTATTTT. Its protein is CATSDVPGLAGGLKDTQYF.

The chain recombines TRBV30 with TRBJ2-3; 7 bases map to TRBD2. From germline, CDR1 is GTSNPN and CDR2 SVGIG (reference sequence). V shed 0 bases, J shed 2 bases, and the junction held 14 bases outside the gene matches. CDR3 length: 18 residues. CDR3 coding DNA: TGTGCCTGGAGTGTAATAGTCTTCGGGACTACAGACACAGATACGCAGTATTTT. It specifies CAWSVIVFGTTDTDTQYF.

The chain has TRBV18 and TRBJ1-2, with a weak D call TRBD1 (6 bases). Looked up from germline, CDR1 is KGHSH and CDR2 is LQKENI. V lost 0 bases to trimming and J lost 6 bases, with 11 bases between them. The CDR3 spans 14 residues. CDR3 region: CASSPPQGINGYTF. The CDR3 coding sequence is TGTGCCAGCTCACCACCACAGGGAATAAATGGCTACACCTTC.

The genes are TRBV4-2 and TRBJ2-6; the D is unclear. The V end was cut by 1 base, the J end by 0 bases, with 7 bases between. Germline values: CDR1 LGHNA, CDR2 YNFKEQ. The CDR3 contains 16 residues. In nucleotides, the CDR3 is TGTGCCAGCAGCCAAGGAACACGCTCTGGGGCCAACGTCCTGACTTTC. This sequence encodes CASSQGTRSGANVLTF.

The J gene is TRBJ2-2, the V gene TRBV28; 8 bases are shared with TRBD1. Germline CDR1 and CDR2: MDHEN and SYDVKM. This CDR3 spans 14 amino acids. J gave up 6 bases and V 3 bases, and 3 bases lay outside the gene matches. CDR3 loop: CASSFRGRAGELFF. The CDR3 nucleotides read TGTGCCAGCAGTTTCAGGGGGCGAGCCGGGGAGCTGTTTTTT.

This clone was counted between two and nine times. The chain links TRBV7-6 to TRBJ1-1; 7 bases agree with TRBD1. Losses at the gene ends were 0 bases for V and 0 bases for J; bases not matched to a gene: 4. The CDR3 length is 16 residues. Per the germline V gene, CDR1 is SGHVS and CDR2 is FNYEAQ. In DNA form, the CDR3 reads TGTGCCAGCAGCTTAGCCCCGGACAGGATGAACACTGAAGCTTTCTTT. Translation: CASSLAPDRMNTEAFF.

V usage is TRBV5-5 and J usage is TRBJ2-2; 9 bases agree with TRBD2. CDR3 size: 16 residues. Germline values: CDR1 SGHKS, CDR2 YYEKEE (reference sequence). Trimming at V came to 0 bases and at J to 3 bases, leaving 3 bases not matched to a gene. CDR3 coding DNA: TGTGCCAGCAGCTTGGTGCGGGGGGGAGACACCGGGGAGCTGTTTTTT. Translation gives CASSLVRGGDTGELFF. Together with reference TRBV5-5 and TRBJ2-2, the CDR3 gives the full variable domain: DAGVTQSPTHLIKTRGQQVTLRCSPISGHKSVSWYQQVLGQGPQFIFQYYEKEERGRGNFPDRFSARQFPNYSSELNVNALLLGDSALYLCASSLVRGGDTGELFFGEGSRLTVL.